This T cell receptor (beta chain) derives from a study of blood T cells in healthy people across ages (dated by TCRdb to about 2015). Some background on the complete study: In model experiments, roughly one uniquely barcoded TCR beta cDNA molecule per two T cells was captured by template switching. The study measured age-related changes in TCR beta repertoire diversity using deep sequencing normalized with unique cDNA molecular identifiers. Donors were grouped into four age groups: young (average 16 years), middle-aged (39), aged (over 55) and long-lived (approximately 82). For two donors (one aged 18 to 30 and one aged 80 or older), the study analyzed two additional independent replicas of 1 million unique cDNA reads from the same blood draw.

Receptor amplification or capture employed 5' RACE. For sequencing, an Illumina HiSeq 2500 was employed. The second PCR ran for about 6 to 11 cycles and used a J-beta primer mix along with a sample-barcoded 5' primer. A unique molecular identifier was introduced onto each TCR beta cDNA molecule by a template-switch 5' adaptor carrying 12 random nucleotides. At least 2.5 million CDR3-containing paired-end reads were obtained from each sample. First-strand cDNA synthesis was performed from all RNA using the Mint cDNA synthesis kit, with priming by a TRBC-specific oligonucleotide. Following uracil-DNA glycosylase treatment, all cDNA underwent a first 18-cycle PCR with the universal primers M1SS and BC2_uni_R. In the paper's pipeline: For normalization, 1 million high-quality reads were randomly selected from each sample, with every read carrying a distinct molecular identifier. Instead of being binned into consensus sequences, reads that shared molecular identifiers were thrown out. MiTCR, with a Q25 quality threshold and the strictest error-elimination algorithm, was used for CDR3 identification, clonotype clustering and error correction. A nonparametric unseen species model using Euler transformation provided a lower-bound estimate of total TCR beta diversity. TCRdb passed the public sequencing reads through fastp at Q25 and MiXCR, retaining productive beta sequences. Rows are unified per CDR3 protein, each entry keeping the most common DNA and genes. The V and J calls and clone size are TCRdb's, not the authors'. For this sample there are 550,000 to 650,000 distinct CDR3 sequences; about 29% appear just once. Over 3.5% of the sample rests with the top ten.

Donors were 39 systemically healthy Caucasian individuals from Russia aged roughly 6 to 95 years. Each donor gave 8 to 10 milliliters of peripheral blood, drawn into EDTA-treated Vacutainer tubes. PBMCs were isolated by Ficoll-Paque density-gradient centrifugation, with at least 6 million obtained per sample. Trizol reagent was used to extract total RNA from PBMCs, with at least 6 micrograms per sample. Naive CD45RAhigh/CD27high T cell percentages were measured by flow cytometry on a PBMC aliquot from every donor. For this clonotype: This receptor's antigen is unknown. No qualities accompany the bases; no much larger clone lies one base away.

Results and caveats for the whole study, not just this receptor: Because profiling used bulk unsorted PBMCs, naive and antigen-experienced compartments could not be compared conclusively. The percentage of naive T cells measured by flow cytometry correlated strongly with observed TCR beta diversity. Estimates of total diversity from one million sequenced T cells were regarded as lower bounds and underestimates. Observed TCR beta diversity per million T cells fell roughly linearly with age, and a significant reduction was already apparent by age roughly 40. Because donor CMV infection status was unknown, age-related changes in expanded clonotypes were potentially confounded. Compared with the aged group, the long-lived group had more naive CD4+ T cells, fewer expanded clones and increased TCR diversity, suggesting age selection.

The data also belong to a second study, concerning T cells of mothers and their children. Per that second paper: Donors were nine systemically healthy Caucasian individuals: three mothers and their six children. cDNA synthesis consumed the entire amount of extracted RNA, loaded at around 1.5 ug RNA in each 15 ul reaction. In the second PCR, the M1S primer added sample barcodes and 2-4 random nucleotides. Over 8 million TCR beta CDR3 reads were obtained for each mother, and around 2.7 million reads were obtained for each child. Thymic selection similarly shapes TCR recombination output in related and unrelated pairs, with minor effect from inherited differences. Related mother-child pairs always showed normalized repertoire overlap that was slightly higher than in unrelated mother-child pairs, though the difference was never significant. No persistent microchimeric T cell clones were detected, at a sensitivity of roughly 100 clones per million clonotypes. In the study, deep NGS was used to compare the TCR beta repertoires of mothers and children, and features distinguishing related mother-child pairs from unrelated individuals were sought. On average, the children were roughly 11 +/- 4 years old, while the mothers were 40 +/- 4 years old. After adapters were ligated using NEBNext reagents, the libraries underwent 100+100 nt paired-end sequencing on an Illumina HiSeq 2000. To avoid cross-contamination, the mother libraries and the child libraries were prepared a month apart and sequenced in separate runs. Between about 500,000 and 2,100,000 distinct TCR beta clonotypes were identified per donor. Naive TCR beta clonotypes were estimated from low-frequency clonotypes matched to each donor's FACS-determined naive share, without sorting.

This sequence originates from a boy younger than 10 in good health. The specimen sequenced was blood.

The DNA is TGTGCCAGCAGCTTAGAGGAACAGGCCTTCTCTGGGGCCAACGTCCTGACTTTC. Protein translation: CASSLEEQAFSGANVLTF. The V and J segments used are TRBV7-8 and TRBJ2-6; 5 matching bases give a weak D call of TRBD1. V is clipped by 1 base and J by 0 bases, and the sequence between their germline boundaries is 13 bases long. CDR1 and CDR2 are read off the germline V gene as SGHVS and FQNEAQ. The CDR3 contains 18 residues, cysteine and phenylalanine counted. Only the CDR3 portion is preserved as DNA: 54 bases, with reading frame beginning at the first base.